Sequencing of this T cell receptor beta chain was carried out in a study of T cells in Graves' hyperthyroidism and ophthalmopathy. V lost 6 bases, J lost 4 bases, and 15 bases lay in between. Germline V CDR1 and CDR2: MNHNS, SASEGT. The CDR3 has 14 residues. Hyperthyroidism was newly diagnosed in patients aged 18 to 65 (duration under 2 months). TCR beta CDR3 regions were amplified from RNA transcripts. Primed by the HTBI set, a first-round RT-PCR was run on the TCR CDR3. TCRdb reprocessed the multiplex PCR reads with MiXCR, giving one entry per CDR3 protein. Seen here are around 300,000 distinct CDR3 sequences, about an eighth observed once, and the top ten hold approximately 7.9%. This clonotype showed up many times.

Sequencing was carried out using blood. V and J are TRBV6-1 and TRBJ2-5; D unclear. The sequence was collected from a middle-aged woman with Graves' hyperthyroidism. CDR3 loop: CASRVVVVGETQYF. In DNA form, the CDR3 reads TGTGCCAGCAGGGTAGTGGTAGTGGGAGAGACCCAGTACTTC.